The rows below give T cell receptor beta chains drawn from one sample of a study of human T cells and chemical hapten exposure. TCRdb reprocessed the RACE reads with MiXCR, giving one entry per CDR3 protein. The sample gives 50,000 to 75,000 distinct CDR3 sequences, 9.5% to 11% of which show up once; around 2.1% is in the top ten. The starting material was whole blood, obtained in connection with sensitization to the hapten diphenylcyclopropenone (DPC). The receptors come from a woman aged 25 to 39 with alopecia areata. Some clones in this sample may be carry-over from other donors' samples. Both conserved end residues are part of each CDR3. Fields, in order: clone size, J gene, V gene, D gene, CDR3 protein, CDR3 DNA. The D gene is left open where the match is weak. The size entry is marked missing in some rows and otherwise reads once, few, many or a size class.

many	TRBJ1-6	TRBV5-1	-	CASRTEHNSPLHF	TGCGCCAGCAGGACCGAGCATAATTCACCCCTCCACTTT
-	TRBJ2-3	TRBV11-2	-	CASSLEPGPAQYF	TGTGCCAGCAGCTTAGAGCCCGGTCCCGCGCAGTATTTT
-	TRBJ2-7	TRBV5-1	TRBD1	CASSPGTAEWTSEQYF	TGCGCCAGCAGCCCGGGGACAGCCGAATGGACCTCCGAGCAGTACTTC
few	TRBJ1-2	TRBV10-3	-	CAISEWPLYGYTF	TGTGCCATCAGTGAGTGGCCCCTCTATGGCTACACCTTC
few	TRBJ2-6	TRBV7-2	-	CASSLRDISGSGANVLTF	TGTGCCAGCAGTCTGCGGGACATTTCCGGCTCTGGGGCCAACGTCCTGACTTTC
-	TRBJ1-5	TRBV9	-	CASSAVGGDQPQHF	TGTGCCAGCAGCGCCGTCGGAGGGGATCAGCCCCAGCATTTT
few	TRBJ1-6	TRBV7-2	-	CASSQRQVSYNSPLHF	TGTGCCAGCAGCCAAAGACAGGTCTCCTATAATTCACCCCTCCACTTT
many	TRBJ2-7	TRBV4-2	TRBD1	CASSQGDRLNEQYF	TGTGCCAGCAGCCAAGGGGACAGACTGAACGAGCAGTACTTC
few	TRBJ2-6	TRBV19	-	CASSIDSSGLHSGANVLTF	TGTGCCAGTAGTATAGATTCTTCCGGACTTCACTCTGGGGCCAACGTCCTGACTTTC
-	TRBJ1-4	TRBV18	-	CASSPPSGRNEKLFF	TGTGCCAGCTCACCACCGTCAGGGAGGAATGAAAAACTGTTTTTT
-	TRBJ1-2	TRBV7-9	TRBD1	CASSSSRGWEDGYTF	TGTGCCAGCAGCTCATCCAGGGGGTGGGAGGATGGCTACACCTTC
few	TRBJ1-1	TRBV7-2	TRBD1	CASSRDSPNTEAFF	TGTGCCAGCAGCCGGGACAGTCCGAACACTGAAGCTTTCTTT
-	TRBJ2-7	TRBV10-3	TRBD1	CAISESSGQGIEQYF	TGTGCCATCAGTGAGTCATCGGGACAGGGGATCGAGCAGTACTTC
many	TRBJ1-2	TRBV4-2	-	CASSQDLLNYGYTF	TGTGCCAGCAGCCAAGATCTGCTGAACTATGGCTACACCTTC
-	TRBJ2-4	TRBV25-1	-	CASTGRVGIQYF	TGTGCCAGCACAGGGCGGGTAGGCATTCAGTACTTC
-	TRBJ2-3	TRBV7-6	-	CASSLGTGTSTDTQYF	TGTGCCAGCAGCTTGGGGACTGGAACTAGCACAGATACGCAGTATTTT
many	TRBJ1-1	TRBV28	-	CASSRFLRGEAFF	TGTGCCAGCAGCCGATTCTTGCGAGGCGAAGCTTTCTTT
few	TRBJ2-3	TRBV9	TRBD1	CASSVAVGQGTDTQYF	TGTGCCAGCAGCGTAGCCGTCGGACAGGGAACAGATACGCAGTATTTT
many	TRBJ2-3	TRBV13	-	CASSQNVGATDTQYF	TGTGCCAGCAGCCAGAACGTTGGGGCGACAGATACGCAGTATTTT
few	TRBJ1-4	TRBV6-6	TRBD1	CASSRTGIDDEKLFF	TGTGCCAGCAGCCGGACAGGGATAGACGACGAAAAACTGTTTTTT
few	TRBJ2-7	TRBV18	TRBD1	CASSPPGQGTYEQYF	TGTGCCAGCTCACCACCGGGACAGGGCACCTACGAGCAGTACTTC
-	TRBJ2-7	TRBV6-2/TRBV6-3	-	CASGVYEQYF	TGTGCGTCGGGGGTTTACGAGCAGTACTTC
many	TRBJ2-2	TRBV6-1	-	CASSPTYTGELFF	TGTGCCAGCAGCCCTACTTACACCGGGGAGCTGTTTTTT
-	TRBJ1-1	TRBV12-2	-	CASRLADRNTEAFF	TGTGCAAGTCGCTTAGCGGACAGAAACACTGAAGCTTTCTTT
many	TRBJ1-2	TRBV4-3	-	CASRGANYGYTF	TGCGCCAGCCGGGGAGCTAACTATGGCTACACCTTC
few	TRBJ1-5	TRBV12-3/TRBV12-4	-	CASSFGGGRDQPQHF	TGTGCCAGCAGTTTCGGGGGGGGCAGGGATCAGCCCCAGCATTTT
many	TRBJ2-3	TRBV7-7	-	CASSLGSGSTDTQYF	TGTGCCAGCAGCTTAGGAAGTGGTTCCACAGATACGCAGTATTTT
few	TRBJ2-7	TRBV28	TRBD2	CASRSSGAESSYEQYF	TGTGCCAGCAGATCCAGCGGGGCTGAGAGCTCCTACGAGCAGTACTTC
many	TRBJ2-1	TRBV7-9	TRBD1	CASSPGRDRVHEQFF	TGTGCCAGCAGCCCTGGCCGGGACAGGGTTCATGAGCAGTTCTTC
many	TRBJ2-6	TRBV29-1	-	CSVLQNSGANVLTF	TGCAGCGTACTACAGAACTCTGGGGCCAACGTCCTGACTTTC
many	TRBJ2-5	TRBV2	-	CASSAAETQYF	TGTGCCAGCAGCGCCGCAGAGACCCAGTACTTC
-	TRBJ1-4	TRBV7-2	-	CASSLGGVREKLFF	TGTGCCAGCAGCTTAGGAGGGGTCCGGGAAAAACTGTTTTTT
-	TRBJ1-6	TRBV20-1	TRBD1	CSASNQGDSPLHF	TGCAGTGCTAGTAATCAGGGGGATTCACCCCTCCACTTT
few	TRBJ2-1	TRBV18	TRBD1	CASSPPYRGSHYEQFF	TGTGCCAGCTCACCACCGTACAGGGGGAGCCATTATGAGCAGTTCTTC
many	TRBJ1-4	TRBV11-3	TRBD1	CASATGESTNEKLFF	TGTGCCAGCGCAACAGGGGAGTCGACTAATGAAAAACTGTTTTTT
many	TRBJ1-2	TRBV7-8	-	CASSRMGGQGFGGYTF	TGTGCCAGCAGCCGGATGGGTGGTCAGGGATTTGGTGGCTACACCTTC
-	TRBJ1-5	TRBV6-2/TRBV6-3	-	CASRNPGVGFQPQHF	TGTGCCAGCAGAAACCCAGGGGTCGGTTTTCAGCCCCAGCATTTT
-	TRBJ2-7	TRBV5-1	-	CASSFSQEAYYEQYF	TGCGCCAGCAGCTTCTCACAGGAGGCGTACTACGAGCAGTACTTC
many	TRBJ2-7	TRBV3-1	-	CASSQDFRDSYEQYF	TGTGCCAGCAGCCAGGATTTCCGGGACTCCTACGAGCAGTACTTC
-	TRBJ1-2	TRBV28	-	CASSPGVYYGYTF	TGTGCCAGCAGCCCCGGGGTTTACTATGGCTACACCTTC
few	TRBJ2-1	TRBV6-5	TRBD2	CASSVVAGVGYNEQFF	TGTGCCAGCAGTGTCGTAGCGGGAGTGGGCTACAATGAGCAGTTCTTC
-	TRBJ2-5	TRBV7-3	-	CASSPWGHETQYF	TGTGCCAGCAGCCCCTGGGGTCACGAGACCCAGTACTTC
-	TRBJ2-1	TRBV5-1	-	CASSFGAGSNEQFF	TGCGCCAGCAGCTTCGGCGCAGGAAGCAATGAGCAGTTCTTC
many	TRBJ1-2	TRBV6-1	TRBD1	CAEGQGFGGYTF	TGTGCCGAGGGACAGGGATTTGGCGGCTACACCTTC
-	TRBJ2-5	TRBV12-3/TRBV12-4	-	CASSPRLIPQETQYF	TGTGCCAGCAGCCCCAGACTAATCCCTCAAGAGACCCAGTACTTC
-	TRBJ2-7	TRBV20-1	-	CSARNTDTYEQYF	TGCAGTGCTAGAAACACCGATACCTACGAGCAGTACTTC
few	TRBJ1-1	TRBV6-2/TRBV6-3	-	CASSAPGRNTEAFF	TGTGCCAGCAGTGCTCCTGGGAGGAACACTGAAGCTTTCTTT
many	TRBJ2-6	TRBV6-2/TRBV6-3	TRBD1	CASSRVNLRQGPLTF	TGTGCCAGCAGTAGAGTAAACCTTCGACAGGGTCCCCTGACTTTC
-	TRBJ1-6	TRBV28	-	CASSPRDRNSPLHF	TGTGCCAGCAGTCCCCGGGACCGAAATTCACCCCTCCACTTT
once	TRBJ2-1	TRBV9	TRBD2	CASSVVLAGAYNEQFF	TGTGCCAGCAGCGTAGTACTAGCGGGAGCCTACAATGAGCAGTTCTTC
many	TRBJ1-5	TRBV2	-	CASSGDRRNQPQHF	TGTGCCAGCAGTGGAGACAGAAGAAATCAGCCCCAGCATTTT